This entry features one T cell receptor (beta chain) sequence. Its antigen is as yet unknown. The PCR contained 60 Vbeta and 13 Jbeta primers. How the authors handled the data: Later work found around 80 million unique TCR beta chains, with approximately 12 million shared. Data came from immunoSEQ multiplex PCR; TCRdb stores just in-frame clones and leaves some out. The V and J calls and clone size come from that table; D and trimming were worked out from the DNA. The top ten clones hold 4.5% of a sample with 180,000 or so clones, approximately 80% of them seen once. The data are from a study of cytomegalovirus exposure and HLA in healthy donors. Study-level findings and limits: TCR beta V- and J-gene trimming was later associated with a missense DCLRE1C variant.

The germline CDR1 and CDR2 sequences are MNHEY and SMNVEV (reference sequence). The germline V and J ends were trimmed by 2 bases and 8 bases, with 12 bases remaining between them. CDR3 size: 14 residues. This clonotype was obtained from a woman aged 50 to 60 in good health and CMV-seropositive. The chain carries TRBV27 and TRBJ2-2; the D is unclear. Sequencing input: PBMCs. The CDR3 loop reads CASSLVSPLGELFF. DNA of the CDR3: TGTGCCAGCAGTTTAGTCTCTCCCTTAGGGGAGCTGTTTTTT.